A single sample is the source of the 19 T cell receptor beta chains below, sequenced in a study of T cell responses to AZD1222 COVID-19 vaccine. Here immunoSEQ multiplex PCR was the method, and the copy in TCRdb shows in-frame clones only, minus some. Among 150,000 or so clones listed, 80% to 90% were seen once. The input for sequencing was peripheral blood, taken on day 0 of AZD1222 vaccination. The receptors were gathered from an adult in good health.

This clone was seen once. DNA for the CDR3: TGTGCCAGCAGCCCCACAGGGCTGAACACTGAAGCTTTCTTT. Its protein product is CASSPTGLNTEAFF. The rearrangement uses TRBV9 and TRBJ1-1; D possibly corresponds to TRBD1 (6 bases). Germline values: CDR1 SGDLS, CDR2 YYNGEE. V was clipped by 4 bases and J by 0 bases, with 10 bases between them. The CDR3 spans 14 residues.

The chain uses TRBV5-4 and TRBJ1-5; TRBD1 agrees at 7 bases. Trimming cost V 1 base and J 3 bases; bases outside gene matches: 4. Germline loops: CDR1 SGHNT, CDR2 YYREEE (reference sequence). This CDR3 is 15 amino acids long. The CDR3 protein is CASSLRQGDNQPQHF. The CDR3, as DNA: TGTGCCAGCAGCTTGAGGCAGGGGGACAATCAGCCCCAGCATTTT.

This clone was counted only a few times. V and J are TRBV23-1 and TRBJ2-6, with TRBD2 matching 14 bases. TRBV23-1 is classed as an ORF, of uncertain function. The V gene end was trimmed by 11 bases and the J gene end by 1 base; junction bases not matched to a gene: 7. The CDR3 is 17 amino acids. The chain's CDR3 is CARPGLAGASGANVLTF. For the CDR3, the DNA is TGCGCCCGTCCGGGACTAGCGGGAGCGTCTGGGGCCAACGTCCTGACTTTC.

The chain has TRBV28 and TRBJ1-5, with unresolved D. The V and J ends lost 2 bases and 2 bases respectively, with 13 bases between them. The CDR3 runs to 16 residues. Germline values: CDR1 MDHEN, CDR2 SYDVKM. The DNA of the CDR3 is TGTGCCAGCAGTTTAAGTTGGGTAGGTGGCAATCAGCCCCAGCATTTT. Encoded protein: CASSLSWVGGNQPQHF.

The chain recombines TRBV9 with TRBJ2-2, with D perhaps matching TRBD2 (5 bases). Germline V gene sequence: CDR1 SGDLS, CDR2 YYNGEE. The CDR3 is made up of 15 amino acids. Trimming pared 4 bases from V and 1 base from J, leaving 11 bases between. The CDR3 sequence is CASSLGGLNTGELFF. CDR3 coding DNA: TGTGCCAGCAGCCTAGGAGGCCTGAACACCGGGGAGCTGTTTTTT.

The chain uses TRBV28 and TRBJ2-7; 12 positions match TRBD2. Germline CDR1 and CDR2: MDHEN and SYDVKM. The CDR3 is made up of 14 amino acids. V lost 6 bases and J lost 4; bases outside the gene matches: 4. Here the CDR3 DNA reads TGTGCCAGCAGCACTAGCGGGAGGAGGTACGAGCAGTACTTC. Translated, it gives CASSTSGRRYEQYF.

The genes are TRBV2 and TRBJ1-4; 9 bases line up with TRBD1. The CDR3 sequence is 15 residues long. Germline CDR1 is SNHLY and CDR2 is FYNNEI. With 5 bases clipped from V and 4 bases from J, the junction kept 5 bases outside the gene matches. The CDR3 nucleotides are TGTGCCAGCAGTAGAGGGACAGGGTATAATGAAAAACTGTTTTTT. Its protein is CASSRGTGYNEKLFF.

J is TRBJ2-7 and V is TRBV21-1; the table's D call, TRBD2, has no DNA check behind it. TRBV21-1 is termed a pseudogene. The CDR3 extends over 16 amino acids. In DNA form, the CDR3 reads TGTGCCAGCAGCAAAAGTTGCGGAGCGCTAGTCTACGAGCAGTACTTC. Encoded protein: CASSKSCGALVYEQYF.

The CDR3 spells CASSFGWDGYTF. The DNA of the CDR3 is TGTGCCAGCAGCTTTGGCTGGGACGGCTACACCTTC. The chain employs TRBV7-2 and TRBJ1-2; D is perhaps TRBD1 (5 bases). This CDR3 is built from 12 residues. The V end lost 3 bases, the J end lost 8 bases, and 10 bases lay between the germline ends. CDR1 is SGHTA and CDR2 is FQGNSA in the germline V gene.

The rearrangement links TRBV11-3 to TRBJ2-1; 8 bases align to TRBD2. Unmatched junction bases numbered 5, after V lost 3 bases and J lost 4 bases. CDR1 is SGHNT and CDR2 is YENEEA in the germline V gene. The CDR3 is made up of 15 amino acids. This CDR3 is CASSLLAGKYNEQFF. The CDR3 bases are TGTGCCAGCAGCTTGCTAGCGGGCAAATACAATGAGCAGTTCTTC.

The rearrangement joins TRBV20-1 to TRBJ1-1; no firm D call. Germline V lookup: CDR1 DFQATT, CDR2 SNEGSKA (reference sequence). The CDR3 has 10 amino acids. With 4 bases removed from V and 2 bases from J, the gap between germline ends came to 2 bases. CDR3 amino acids: CSAINTEAFF. DNA for the CDR3: TGCAGTGCTATAAACACTGAAGCTTTCTTT.

V usage is TRBV2 and J usage is TRBJ1-2, with D hard to call. V lost 8 bases, J lost 2 bases, and 9 bases lay in between. The V gene's germline CDR1 is SNHLY and CDR2 FYNNEI. This CDR3 has 12 amino acids. Here the CDR3 reads CASVERNYGYTF. The CDR3 coding sequence is TGTGCCAGCGTCGAGCGAAACTATGGCTACACCTTC.

The chain combines TRBV20-1 with TRBJ2-7; D is possibly TRBD2 (5 bases). Germline V CDR1 and CDR2: DFQATT, SNEGSKA (reference sequence). The CDR3 consists of 11 residues. With 3 bases removed from V and 3 bases from J, the gap between germline ends came to 6 bases. The CDR3 loop reads CSASGDYEQYF. The CDR3 DNA reads as TGCAGTGCTAGCGGGGACTACGAGCAGTACTTC.

The table lists this clone with a count of one. J is TRBJ1-6 and V is TRBV19; weak D call: TRBD1 (6 bases). V lost 6 bases, J lost 7 bases, and 19 bases lay in between. CDR3 length equals 16 residues. Germline CDR1 reads LNHDA; CDR2 reads SQIVND (reference sequence). CDR3: CASRALGGPLNSPLHF. CDR3 nucleotides: TGTGCCAGTAGGGCCCTTGGGGGGCCCTTGAATTCACCCCTCCACTTT.

V gene TRBV7-3 combines with J gene TRBJ2-6; 7 nucleotides align to TRBD1. J was trimmed by 3 bases and V by 1 base; bases with no gene match: 3. Germline CDR1 SGHTA, CDR2 FQGTGA. This CDR3 spans 16 amino acids. Here the CDR3 reads CASSLKGGGGANVLTF. Written as DNA, the CDR3 is TGTGCCAGCAGCTTAAAAGGGGGCGGTGGGGCCAACGTCCTGACTTTC. Variable domain in full (rest from reference TRBV7-3 and TRBJ2-6): GAGVSQTPSNKVTEKGKYVELRCDPISGHTALYWYRQSLGQGPEFLIYFQGTGAADDSGLPNDRFFAVRPEGSVSTLKIQRTERGDSAVYLCASSLKGGGGANVLTFGAGSRLTVL.

The CDR3 DNA reads as TGTGCCAGCAGCCCTCGGGTCGGTAATGAAAAACTGTTTTTT. Translating gives CASSPRVGNEKLFF. V gene TRBV4-2 combines with J gene TRBJ1-4; no definite D call. Germline V CDR1 and CDR2: LGHNA, YNFKEQ. Trimming pared 4 bases from V and 4 bases from J, leaving 10 bases between. The CDR3 is 14 residues long.

The J gene is TRBJ2-1, the V gene TRBV18; TRBD1 aligns across 7 bases. Germline V gene lookup returns CDR1 KGHSH and CDR2 LQKENI. CDR3 length equals 14 residues. V shed 0 bases and J 7 bases; nucleotides not matched to a gene: 3. CDR3: CASSPPTGMNEQFF. The CDR3, as DNA: TGTGCCAGCTCACCACCGACAGGGATGAATGAGCAGTTCTTC.

The rearrangement uses TRBV30 and TRBJ1-5; 7 bases line up with TRBD1. Germline CDR1 is GTSNPN and CDR2 is SVGIG (reference sequence). J lost 2 bases, V lost 0 bases, and 7 bases had no gene match. The CDR3 spans 16 residues. CDR3 sequence reads: CAWSVQGKLRNQPQHF. CDR3 DNA sequence: TGTGCCTGGAGTGTACAGGGGAAATTGCGCAATCAGCCCCAGCATTTT.

The chain employs TRBV2 and TRBJ2-7; no definite D call. The germline V gene encodes CDR1 SNHLY and CDR2 FYNNEI. CDR3 size: 11 residues. V dropped 8 bases and J dropped 9 bases, with 14 bases sitting between them. The CDR3 DNA sequence: TGTGCCAGCTCGCCGGAGTATCGGCAGTACTTC. Residues: CASSPEYRQYF. Full variable domain (rest looked up from reference TRBV2 and TRBJ2-7): EPEVTQTPSHQVTQMGQEVILRCVPISNHLYFYWYRQILGQKVEFLVSFYNNEISEKSEIFDDQFSVERPDGSNFTLKIRSTKLEDSAMYFCASSPEYRQYFGPGTRLTVT.